The 7 T cell receptor beta chains given below trace back to one sample, sequenced in a study of radiotherapy plus CTLA-4 blockade in lung cancer. The repertoire was sequenced with immunoSEQ multiplex PCR; TCRdb's copy has only in-frame clones and lacks some. This table holds 80,000 to 100,000 clones, 85% to 90% found once. Sequencing used peripheral blood, obtained from a patient treated with radiotherapy plus ipilimumab. These receptors were collected from a human donor with non-small cell lung cancer that progressed on radiotherapy plus ipilimumab.

This clone has a handful of counts. The V gene is TRBV5-4, the J gene TRBJ1-2; 8 bases align to TRBD1. This CDR3 is built from 14 residues. In germline, CDR1 is SGHNT, CDR2 YYREEE (reference sequence). V trimming: 4 bases; J trimming: 8 bases; junction bases outside the gene matches: 10. CDR3 sequence reads: CASSPGQVPKGYTF. The CDR3 nucleotides read TGTGCCAGCAGCCCGGGACAGGTACCTAAAGGCTACACCTTC.

The chain carries TRBV27 and TRBJ2-1; no definite D call. The CDR3 covers 14 residues. Germline lookup yields CDR1 MNHEY and CDR2 SMNVEV (reference sequence). V was cut by 7 bases and J by 0 bases, with 10 bases left in between. For the CDR3, the DNA is TGTGCCAGCAAGTATACGAGCTCCTACAATGAGCAGTTCTTC. Its protein is CASKYTSSYNEQFF.

This chain connects TRBV9 to TRBJ1-5, with D unclear. The germline CDR1 and CDR2 sequences are SGDLS and YYNGEE. Trimming left V 6 bases short and J 2 bases short, with 15 bases between. This CDR3 spans 15 amino acids. CDR3: CASIEETRGNQPQHF. In DNA, the CDR3 is TGTGCCAGCATTGAGGAAACTAGGGGCAATCAGCCCCAGCATTTT.

V gene TRBV11-1 combines with J gene TRBJ2-3; D gene uncertain. CDR1 SGHAT and CDR2 FQDESV come from the germline V gene (reference sequence). Deletions cut 3 bases from V and 0 bases from J, with 4 bases between. The CDR3 sequence is 13 residues long. The CDR3 sequence is CASSFRSTDTQYF. CDR3 sequence (DNA): TGTGCCAGCAGCTTCCGTAGCACAGATACGCAGTATTTT.

This clone came up once. The V gene is TRBV6-6, the J gene TRBJ1-1; D is unclear. This CDR3 has 12 amino acids. Per germline, CDR1 MNHNY and CDR2 SVGAGI (reference sequence). Trimming shortened V by 0 bases and J by 5 bases, and 4 bases separated the two germline ends. CDR3 in amino acids: CASSYSRTEAFF. Here the CDR3 DNA reads TGTGCCAGCAGTTACTCGAGAACTGAAGCTTTCTTT.

This chain connects TRBV5-1 to TRBJ2-2, with 11 bases lining up with TRBD1. Germline-derived CDR1 and CDR2 are SGHRS and YFSETQ. This CDR3 comprises 16 residues. The J segment lost 3 bases and the V segment lost 4 bases, leaving 5 bases of the junction unmatched. The CDR3 spells CASSPDRGRHTGELFF. CDR3 bases: TGCGCCAGCAGCCCGGACAGGGGGCGACACACCGGGGAGCTGTTTTTT.

V usage is TRBV7-9 and J usage is TRBJ2-1; D is possibly TRBD2 (5 bases). The germline V and J ends were trimmed by 6 bases and 1 base, with 16 bases remaining between them. This CDR3 has 16 residues. CDR1 and CDR2 (germline): SEHNR, FQNEAQ (reference sequence). The CDR3 DNA sequence: TGTGCCAGCAGACTCGCCGCAGAGGGATCCTACAATGAGCAGTTCTTC. Translation gives CASRLAAEGSYNEQFF.